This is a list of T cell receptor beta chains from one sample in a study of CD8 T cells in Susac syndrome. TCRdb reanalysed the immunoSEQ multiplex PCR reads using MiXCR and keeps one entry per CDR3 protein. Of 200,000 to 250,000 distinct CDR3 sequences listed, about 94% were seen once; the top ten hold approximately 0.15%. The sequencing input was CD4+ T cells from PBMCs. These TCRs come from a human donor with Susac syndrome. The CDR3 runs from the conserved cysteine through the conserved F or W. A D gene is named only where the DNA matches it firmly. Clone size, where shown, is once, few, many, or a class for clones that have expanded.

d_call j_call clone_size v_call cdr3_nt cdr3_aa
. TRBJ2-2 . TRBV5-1 TGCGCCAGCAGCCCTCCCAACTTTGCCACCGGGGAGCTGTTTTTT CASSPPNFATGELFF
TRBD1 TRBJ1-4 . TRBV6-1 TGTGCCAGCAGTGAACCGGGACAGAGTAATGAAAAACTGTTTTTT CASSEPGQSNEKLFF
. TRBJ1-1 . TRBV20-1 TGCAGTGCCCTCCGGGGGGTGGCCCTGAACACTGAAGTTTTCTTT CSALRGVALNTEVFF
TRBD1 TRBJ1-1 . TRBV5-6 TGTGCCAGCAGCTGGGGACAGGGGCTAATGAACACTGAAGCTTTCTTT CASSWGQGLMNTEAFF
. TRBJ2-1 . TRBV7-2 TGTGCCAGCAGCCCCCGGGACACGATCAATGAGCAGTTCTTC CASSPRDTINEQFF
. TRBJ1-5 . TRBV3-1 TGTGCCAGCAGCCAGGGGCGTCAGCCCCAGCATTTT CASSQGRQPQHF
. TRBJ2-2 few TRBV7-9 TGTGCCAGCAGCTTAGATGACACCGGGGAGCTGTTTTTT CASSLDDTGELFF
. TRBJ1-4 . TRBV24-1 TGTGCCACCAGTGACTCCCCGGGACGGCAAAATGAAAAACTGTTTTTT CATSDSPGRQNEKLFF
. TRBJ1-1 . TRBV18 TGTGCCAGCTCACCAGAGACACCGAACACTGAAGCTTTCTTT CASSPETPNTEAFF
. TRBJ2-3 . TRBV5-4 TGTGCCAGCAGCTTCGATAGCGGTACAAGCACAGATACGCAGTATTTT CASSFDSGTSTDTQYF
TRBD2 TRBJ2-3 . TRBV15 TGTGCCACCAGCAGAGAAGTAGCGGGGGAGGCAGATACGCAGTATTTT CATSREVAGEADTQYF
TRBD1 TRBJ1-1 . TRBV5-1 TGCGCCAGCGAGGGACAGACGAACACTGAAGCTTTCTTT CASEGQTNTEAFF
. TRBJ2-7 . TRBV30 TGTGCCTGGAGCCCTGGTTTCTCCTACGAGCAGTACTTC CAWSPGFSYEQYF
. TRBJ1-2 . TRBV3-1 TGTGCCAGCAGCCACCGAGGGACGGATTGGAGGATGAACTATGGCTACACCTTC CASSHRGTDWRMNYGYTF
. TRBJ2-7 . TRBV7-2 TGTGCCAGCAGCTTAGCTCAGGGGCTAGGGGAGCAGTACTTC CASSLAQGLGEQYF
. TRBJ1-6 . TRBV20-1 TGCAGTGCCGAGGGCCGCCCTAATTCACCCCTCCACTTT CSAEGRPNSPLHF
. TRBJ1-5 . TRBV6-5 TGTGCCAGCATTTACTCAGGACGCAATCAGCCCCAGCATTTT CASIYSGRNQPQHF
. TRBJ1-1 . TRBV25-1 TGTGCCAGCGCCACCGAGGAGCAGTATGAAGCTTTCTTT CASATEEQYEAFF
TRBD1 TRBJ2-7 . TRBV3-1 TGTGCCAGCAGCCCCGTGACAGGGGTGAAGTACTTC CASSPVTGVKYF
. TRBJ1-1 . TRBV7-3 TGTGCCAGCAGCGGGCAGGGGTTCACTGAAGCTTTCTTT CASSGQGFTEAFF
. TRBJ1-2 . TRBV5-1 TGCGCCAGCAGTCCCGGGCGGCTCTATGGCTACACCTTC CASSPGRLYGYTF
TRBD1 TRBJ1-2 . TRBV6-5 TGTGCCAGCACCCCGGGACAGGAAGGTGGCTACACCTTC CASTPGQEGGYTF
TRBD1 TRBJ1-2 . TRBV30 TGTGCCTCCCAGGACAGGGTGTATGGCTACACCTTC CASQDRVYGYTF
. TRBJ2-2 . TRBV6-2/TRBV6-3 TGTGCCAGCAGCCTGGGGGGCTTCGTCGGGGAGCTGTTTTTT CASSLGGFVGELFF
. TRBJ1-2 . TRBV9 TGTGCCAGCAGCGTAGACTATGCTGGTGGCTACACCTTC CASSVDYAGGYTF
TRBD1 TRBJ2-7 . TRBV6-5 TGTGCCAGCAGTTACTCGCTGACAGGGCAATGGCAGTACTTC CASSYSLTGQWQYF
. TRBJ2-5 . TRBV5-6 TGTGCCAGCAGCTTACCGACACGAGGGCAAGAGACCCAGTACTTC CASSLPTRGQETQYF
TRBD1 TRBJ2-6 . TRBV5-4 TGTGCCAGCAGCCCACAGGGGGCCGGCTCTGGGGCCAACGTCCTGACTTTC CASSPQGAGSGANVLTF
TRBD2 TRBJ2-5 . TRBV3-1 TGTGCCAGCAGCCAGGGGCGGGGGACCCAAGAGACCCAGTACTTC CASSQGRGTQETQYF
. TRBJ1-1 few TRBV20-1 TGCAGTGCGCCGGACCGCAGAGCTTTAAACACTGAAGCTTTCTTT CSAPDRRALNTEAFF
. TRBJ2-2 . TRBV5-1 TGCGCCAGCAGCTTGTCCCAGATGAACACCGGGGAGCTGTTTTTT CASSLSQMNTGELFF
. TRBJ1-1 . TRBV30 TGTGCCTGGAGCGGGACGGGGGGGGTTGACACTGAAGCTTTCTTT CAWSGTGGVDTEAFF
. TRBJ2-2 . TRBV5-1 TGCGCCAGCAGCTTGGCCGCAGGCGGGGAGCTGTTTTTT CASSLAAGGELFF
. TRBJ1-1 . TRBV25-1 TGTGCCAGCAGTGAGACAGTGAACACTGAAGCTTTCTTT CASSETVNTEAFF
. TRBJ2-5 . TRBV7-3 TGTGCCAGCAGCTTAACCCCAGGGGGGGAGACCCAGTACTTC CASSLTPGGETQYF
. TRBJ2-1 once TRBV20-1 TGCAGTGCTAGAGATTGGGGGGGCGAACGCGAGCAGTTCTTC CSARDWGGEREQFF
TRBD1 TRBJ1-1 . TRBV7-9 TGTGCCAGCAGCTCCAACAGGGGAGGGACTGAAGCTTTCTTT CASSSNRGGTEAFF
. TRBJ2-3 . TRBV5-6 TGTGCCAGCAGCTTGGCCCCGGACAGCACAGATACGCAGTATTTT CASSLAPDSTDTQYF
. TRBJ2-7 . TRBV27 TGTGCCAGCGGGACGTTTAGCTCCTACGAGCAGTACTTC CASGTFSSYEQYF
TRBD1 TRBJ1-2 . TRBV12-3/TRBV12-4 TGTGCCAGCACCACCAGGGGGGACTATGGCTACACCTTC CASTTRGDYGYTF
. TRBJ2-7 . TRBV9 TGTGCCAGCGGGCTCCCTGAACGACCCGCGTACTTC CASGLPERPAYF
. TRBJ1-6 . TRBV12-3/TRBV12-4 TGTGCCAGCAGTTTTGGTACGGGAAATTCACCCCTCCACTTT CASSFGTGNSPLHF
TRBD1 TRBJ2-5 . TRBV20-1 TGCAGTGCTCTGAACAGGGGGAACTACCAAGAGACCCAGTACTTC CSALNRGNYQETQYF
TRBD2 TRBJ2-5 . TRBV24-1 TGTGCCACCAGTGGGCAGCGGGGAGGAGGAGAGACCCAGTACTTC CATSGQRGGGETQYF
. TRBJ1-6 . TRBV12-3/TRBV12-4 TGTGCCAGCAGTTTCCTCGAGCTTAATTCACCCCTCCACTTT CASSFLELNSPLHF
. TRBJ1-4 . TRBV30 TGTGCCTGCCCCGCGAGCGGCGGTAGGGAAAAACTGTTTTTT CACPASGGREKLFF
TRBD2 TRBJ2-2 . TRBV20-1 TGCAGTGCTAGTAGACTAGCGGGGGACCTGAACACCGGGGAGCTGTTTTTT CSASRLAGDLNTGELFF
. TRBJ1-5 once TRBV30 TGTGCCTGGAGTGTACAGGCGGGGGGCAGCGGTCAGCCCCAGCATTTT CAWSVQAGGSGQPQHF
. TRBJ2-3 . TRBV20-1 TGCAGTGCTAGAGATCTCGCGTTACTGGGCACAGATACGCAGTATTTT CSARDLALLGTDTQYF
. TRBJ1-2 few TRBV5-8 TGTGCCAGCAGCCCCGGAGTTTATGGCTACACCTTC CASSPGVYGYTF
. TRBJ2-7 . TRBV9 TGTGCCAGCAGCGCGGGCTTAGCGACCTACGAGCAGTACTTC CASSAGLATYEQYF
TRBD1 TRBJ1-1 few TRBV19 TGTGCCAGTAGTCCCGGGACAGGGTACACTGAAGCTTTCTTT CASSPGTGYTEAFF
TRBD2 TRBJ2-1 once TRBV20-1 TGCAGTGCTAGAGGAACTAGCGGGCTCAATGAGCAGTTCTTC CSARGTSGLNEQFF
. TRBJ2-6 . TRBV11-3 TGTGCCAGCAGCGATACAGGGTCTGGGGCCAACGTCCTGACTTTC CASSDTGSGANVLTF
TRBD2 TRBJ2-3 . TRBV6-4 TGTGCCAGCAGCCGCGGGGGGATCACAGATACGCAGTATTTT CASSRGGITDTQYF
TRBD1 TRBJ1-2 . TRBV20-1 TGCAGTGTTCCAGGGACAGTAAACTATGGCTACACCTTC CSVPGTVNYGYTF
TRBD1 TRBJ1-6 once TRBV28 TGTGCCAGCAGCACTGGACAGGGCTCCTATAATTCACCCCTCCACTTT CASSTGQGSYNSPLHF